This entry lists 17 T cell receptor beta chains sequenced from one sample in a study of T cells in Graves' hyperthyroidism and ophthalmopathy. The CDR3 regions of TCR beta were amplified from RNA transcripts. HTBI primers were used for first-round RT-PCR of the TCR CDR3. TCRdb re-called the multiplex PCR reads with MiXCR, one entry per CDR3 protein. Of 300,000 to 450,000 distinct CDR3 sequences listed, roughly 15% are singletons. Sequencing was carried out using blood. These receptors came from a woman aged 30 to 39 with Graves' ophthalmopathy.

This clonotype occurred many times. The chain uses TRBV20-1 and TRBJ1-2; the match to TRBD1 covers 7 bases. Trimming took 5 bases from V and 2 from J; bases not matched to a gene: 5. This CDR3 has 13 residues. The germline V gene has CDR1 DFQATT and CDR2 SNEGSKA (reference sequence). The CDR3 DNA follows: TGCAGTGCTCCGGGACAGCCCAACTATGGCTACACCTTC. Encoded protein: CSAPGQPNYGYTF.

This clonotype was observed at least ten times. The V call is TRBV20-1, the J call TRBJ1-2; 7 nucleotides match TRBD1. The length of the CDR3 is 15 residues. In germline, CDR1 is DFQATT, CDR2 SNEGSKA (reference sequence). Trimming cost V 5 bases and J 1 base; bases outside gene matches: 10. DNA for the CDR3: TGCAGTGCTGGACTACAGGGGCTTGATAACTATGGCTACACCTTC. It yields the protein CSAGLQGLDNYGYTF.

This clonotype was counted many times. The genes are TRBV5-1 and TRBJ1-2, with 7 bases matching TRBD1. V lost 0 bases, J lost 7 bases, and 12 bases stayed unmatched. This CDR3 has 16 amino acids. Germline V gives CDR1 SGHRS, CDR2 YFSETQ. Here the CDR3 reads CASSLAFSGGGGGYTF. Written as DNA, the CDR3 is TGCGCCAGCAGCTTGGCCTTCTCGGGAGGGGGCGGTGGCTACACCTTC.

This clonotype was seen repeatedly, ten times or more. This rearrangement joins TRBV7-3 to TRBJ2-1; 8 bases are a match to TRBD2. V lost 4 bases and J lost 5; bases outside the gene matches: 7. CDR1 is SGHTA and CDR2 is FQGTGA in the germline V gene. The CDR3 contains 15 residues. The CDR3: CASSSSGGRNNEQFF. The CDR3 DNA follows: TGTGCCAGCAGCTCGTCGGGGGGGCGTAACAATGAGCAGTTCTTC.

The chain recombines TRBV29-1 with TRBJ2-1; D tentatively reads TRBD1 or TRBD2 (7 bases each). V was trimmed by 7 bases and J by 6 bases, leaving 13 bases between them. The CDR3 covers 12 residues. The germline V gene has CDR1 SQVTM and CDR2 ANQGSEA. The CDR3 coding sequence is TGCAGCGCCCCAGGGGGGGCCAATGAGCAGTTCTTC. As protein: CSAPGGANEQFF.

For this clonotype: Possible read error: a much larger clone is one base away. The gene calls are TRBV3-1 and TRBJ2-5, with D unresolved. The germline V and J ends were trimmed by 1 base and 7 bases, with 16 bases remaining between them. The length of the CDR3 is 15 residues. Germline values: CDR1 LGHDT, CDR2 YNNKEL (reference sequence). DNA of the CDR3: TGTGCCAGCAGCCAAGGTCGTGCTTCCCAAAGGACCCAGTACTTC. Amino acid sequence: CASSQGRASQRTQYF.

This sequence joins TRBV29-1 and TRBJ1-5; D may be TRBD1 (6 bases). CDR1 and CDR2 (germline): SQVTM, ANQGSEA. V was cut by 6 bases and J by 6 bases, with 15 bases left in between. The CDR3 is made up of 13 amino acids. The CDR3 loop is CSVETGIFQPQHF. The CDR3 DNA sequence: TGCAGCGTCGAAACAGGGATTTTTCAGCCCCAGCATTTT.

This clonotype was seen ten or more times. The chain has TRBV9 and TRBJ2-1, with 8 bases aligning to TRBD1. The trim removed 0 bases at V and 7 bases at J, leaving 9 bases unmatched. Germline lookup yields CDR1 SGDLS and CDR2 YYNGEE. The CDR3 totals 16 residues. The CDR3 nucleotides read TGTGCCAGCAGCGTAGCTTTCCGGACAGGGCTGAATGAGCAGTTCTTC. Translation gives CASSVAFRTGLNEQFF.

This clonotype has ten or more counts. Here the CDR3 DNA reads TGTGCCAGCAGTGAGGGGCGTTGGGGACGGCAAGAGACCCAGTACTTC. Translating gives CASSEGRWGRQETQYF. This chain joins TRBV25-1 and TRBJ2-5; D is perhaps TRBD1 or TRBD2 (5 bases each). V dropped 3 bases and J dropped 2 bases, with 16 bases sitting between them. Germline V gene data show CDR1 as MGHDK and CDR2 as SYGVNS. This CDR3 spans 16 amino acids.

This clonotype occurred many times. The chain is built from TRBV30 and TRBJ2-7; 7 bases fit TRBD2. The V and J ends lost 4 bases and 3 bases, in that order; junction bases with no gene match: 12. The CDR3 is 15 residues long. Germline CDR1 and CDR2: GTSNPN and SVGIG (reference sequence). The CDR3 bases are TGTGCCTGGACCGCAGCGGGAAGAACCGGCTACGAGCAGTACTTC. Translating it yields CAWTAAGRTGYEQYF.

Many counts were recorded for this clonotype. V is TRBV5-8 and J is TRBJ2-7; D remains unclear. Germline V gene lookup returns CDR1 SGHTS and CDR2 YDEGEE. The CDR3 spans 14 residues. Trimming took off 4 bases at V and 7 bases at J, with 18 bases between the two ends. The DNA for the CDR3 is TGTGCCAGCAGCCCGACAAGACTTGGCTGGGAGCAGTACTTC. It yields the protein CASSPTRLGWEQYF.

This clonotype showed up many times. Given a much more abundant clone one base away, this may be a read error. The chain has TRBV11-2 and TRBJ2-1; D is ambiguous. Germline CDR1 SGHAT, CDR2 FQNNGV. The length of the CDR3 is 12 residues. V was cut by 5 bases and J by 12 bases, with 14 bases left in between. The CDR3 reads CASSLMNHGQFF. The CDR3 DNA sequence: TGTGCCAGCAGCCTAATGAACCATGGGCAGTTCTTC.

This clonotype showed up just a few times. DNA of the CDR3: TGCGCCAGCAGCCTGAACAGGGGCTCTGGGGCCAACGTCCTGACTTTC. Its protein product is CASSLNRGSGANVLTF. This sequence joins TRBV5-1 and TRBJ2-6; TRBD1 matches 7 bases. Looked up from germline, CDR1 is SGHRS and CDR2 is YFSETQ. V was clipped by 4 bases and J by 0 bases; unmatched bases: 4. The CDR3 runs 16 residues.

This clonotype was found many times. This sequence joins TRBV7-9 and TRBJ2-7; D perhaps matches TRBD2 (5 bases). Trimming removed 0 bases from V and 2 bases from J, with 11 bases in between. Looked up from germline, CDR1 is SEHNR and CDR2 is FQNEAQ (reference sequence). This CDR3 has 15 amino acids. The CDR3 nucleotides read TGTGCCAGCAGCTTAGCGCGCGGGTCTCCCTACGAGCAGTACTTC. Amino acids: CASSLARGSPYEQYF.

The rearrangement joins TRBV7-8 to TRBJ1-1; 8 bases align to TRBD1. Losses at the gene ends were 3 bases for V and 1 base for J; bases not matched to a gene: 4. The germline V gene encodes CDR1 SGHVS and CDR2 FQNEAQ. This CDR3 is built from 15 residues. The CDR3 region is CASSFQGQGNTEAFF. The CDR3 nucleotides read TGTGCCAGCAGCTTCCAAGGACAGGGGAACACTGAAGCTTTCTTT. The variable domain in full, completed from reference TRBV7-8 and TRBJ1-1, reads GAGVSQSPRYKVAKRGQDVALRCDPISGHVSLFWYQQALGQGPEFLTYFQNEAQLDKSGLPSDRFFAERPEGSVSTLKIQRTQQEDSAVYLCASSFQGQGNTEAFFGQGTRLTVV.

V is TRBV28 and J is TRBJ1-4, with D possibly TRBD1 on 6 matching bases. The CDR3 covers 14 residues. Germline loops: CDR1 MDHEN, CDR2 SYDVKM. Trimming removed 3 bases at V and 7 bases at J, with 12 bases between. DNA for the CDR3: TGTGCCAGCAGTTTCGGGGGCATGGGTGAAAAACTGTTTTTT. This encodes CASSFGGMGEKLFF.

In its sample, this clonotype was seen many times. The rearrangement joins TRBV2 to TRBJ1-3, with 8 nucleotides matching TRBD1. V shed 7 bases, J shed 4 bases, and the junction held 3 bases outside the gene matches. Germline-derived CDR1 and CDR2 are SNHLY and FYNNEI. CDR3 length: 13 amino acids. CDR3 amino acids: CASTRTGGNTIYF. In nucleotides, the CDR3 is TGTGCCAGCACTCGGACAGGGGGAAACACCATATATTTT.